This TCR beta chain was identified during a study of T cell repertoires in cytomegalovirus infection. Study overall: Indications came from public TCR beta signatures; they pointed to CMV infection and to a matching HLA type.

Only a few counts were recorded for this clonotype. Antigen specificity is unknown. Study results and caveats: It was HLA-C-restricted CMV-specific TCR beta clonotypes that dominated the response ex vivo.

TCRdb used MiXCR to reprocess the reads, holding one entry per CDR3 protein. Here the sample spans some 160,000 distinct CDR3 sequences, roughly 15% being singletons. The germline CDR1 and CDR2 sequences are SEHNR and FQNEAQ (reference sequence). V was cut by 4 bases and J by 0 bases, with 12 bases left in between. CDR3 length equals 15 residues. The receptor was derived from a human donor in good health (CMV status not recorded). Some clones in this sample may be carry-over from other donors' samples. The V call is TRBV7-9, the J call TRBJ1-1; D not resolved. Sequenced sample: CD8+ T cells from PBMCs. The CDR3 here is CASSSHGRLNTEAFF. CDR3 in DNA: TGTGCCAGCAGCTCCCACGGCAGGTTGAACACTGAAGCTTTCTTT.